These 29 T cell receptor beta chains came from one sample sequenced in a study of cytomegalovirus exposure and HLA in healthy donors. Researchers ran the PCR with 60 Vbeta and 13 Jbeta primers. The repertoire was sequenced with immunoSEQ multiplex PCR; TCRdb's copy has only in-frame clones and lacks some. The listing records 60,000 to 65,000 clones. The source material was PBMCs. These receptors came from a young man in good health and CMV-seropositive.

The CDR3 DNA reads TGTGCCAGCAGTGAAGGACAGCGGGGGGACTCCTACGAGCAGTACTTC. Its protein is CASSEGQRGDSYEQYF. V and J are TRBV2 and TRBJ2-7, with 9 bases that match TRBD2. CDR1 and CDR2 from the germline V gene are SNHLY and FYNNEI. After removal of 1 base from V and 0 bases from J, the junction contained 4 bases not matched to a gene. The length of the CDR3 is 16 residues.

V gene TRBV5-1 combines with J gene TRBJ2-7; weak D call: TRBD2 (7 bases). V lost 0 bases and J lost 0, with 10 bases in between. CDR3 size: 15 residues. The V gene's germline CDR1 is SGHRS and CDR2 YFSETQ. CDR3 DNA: TGCGCCAGCAGCTTGGGCGGGGGCTACTCCTACGAGCAGTACTTC. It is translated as CASSLGGGYSYEQYF. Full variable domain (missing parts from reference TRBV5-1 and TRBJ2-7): KAGVTQTPRYLIKTRGQQVTLSCSPISGHRSVSWYQQTPGQGLQFLFEYFSETQRNKGNFPGRFSGRQFSNSRSEMNVSTLELGDSALYLCASSLGGGYSYEQYFGPGTRLTVT.

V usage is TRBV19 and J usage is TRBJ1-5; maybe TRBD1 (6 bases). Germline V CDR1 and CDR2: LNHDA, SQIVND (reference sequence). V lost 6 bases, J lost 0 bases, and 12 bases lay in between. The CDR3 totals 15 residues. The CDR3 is CASSVQQGSNQPQHF. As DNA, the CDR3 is TGTGCCAGTAGCGTACAACAGGGTAGCAATCAGCCCCAGCATTTT. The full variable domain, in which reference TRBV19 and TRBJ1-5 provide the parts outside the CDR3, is DGGITQSPKYLFRKEGQNVTLSCEQNLNHDAMYWYRQDPGQGLRLIYYSQIVNDFQKGDIAEGYSVSREKKESFPLTVTSAQKNPTAFYLCASSVQQGSNQPQHFGDGTRLSIL.

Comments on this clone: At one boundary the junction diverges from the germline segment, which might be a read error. This chain's CDR3 is CASSEVRVSNTEDFF. CDR3 in DNA: TGTGCCAGCAGTGAGGTCAGGGTCTCGAACACTGAAGATTTCTTT. The chain has TRBV2 and TRBJ1-1; possible D gene TRBD1, 5 bases. The CDR3 is made up of 15 amino acids. Germline assignment: CDR1 SNHLY and CDR2 FYNNEI.

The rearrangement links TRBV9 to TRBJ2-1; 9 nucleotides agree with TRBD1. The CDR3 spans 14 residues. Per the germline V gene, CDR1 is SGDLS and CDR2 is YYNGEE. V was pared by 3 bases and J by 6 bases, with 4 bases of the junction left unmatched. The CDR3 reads CASSAPGQGNEQFF. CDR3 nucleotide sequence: TGTGCCAGCAGCGCGCCGGGACAGGGCAATGAGCAGTTCTTC.

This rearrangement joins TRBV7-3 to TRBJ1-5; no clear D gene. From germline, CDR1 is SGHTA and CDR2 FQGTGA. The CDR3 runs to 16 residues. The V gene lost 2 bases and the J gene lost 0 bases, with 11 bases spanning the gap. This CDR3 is CASSLLPDYSNQPQHF. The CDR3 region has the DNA TGTGCCAGCAGCTTATTGCCAGACTATAGCAATCAGCCCCAGCATTTT.

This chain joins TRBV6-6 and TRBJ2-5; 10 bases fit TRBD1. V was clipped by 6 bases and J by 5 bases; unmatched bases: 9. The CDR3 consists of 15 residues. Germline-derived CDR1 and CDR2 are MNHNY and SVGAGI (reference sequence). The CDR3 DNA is TGTGCCAGCAGAGACAGGGGGCCTTCGGGGGAGACCCAGTACTTC. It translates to CASRDRGPSGETQYF.

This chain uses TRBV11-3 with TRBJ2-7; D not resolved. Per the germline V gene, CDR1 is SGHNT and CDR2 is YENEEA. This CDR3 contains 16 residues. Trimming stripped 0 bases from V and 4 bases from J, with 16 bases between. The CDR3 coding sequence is TGTGCCAGCAGCTTAGATGTAAGGCGGTACGGGTACGAGCAGTACTTC. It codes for CASSLDVRRYGYEQYF.

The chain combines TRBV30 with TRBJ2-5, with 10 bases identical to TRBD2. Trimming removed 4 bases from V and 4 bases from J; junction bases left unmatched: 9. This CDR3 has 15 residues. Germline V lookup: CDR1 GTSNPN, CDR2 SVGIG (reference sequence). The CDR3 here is CAWKSGRAPRETQYF. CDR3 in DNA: TGTGCCTGGAAAAGCGGGAGGGCCCCGAGAGAGACCCAGTACTTC.

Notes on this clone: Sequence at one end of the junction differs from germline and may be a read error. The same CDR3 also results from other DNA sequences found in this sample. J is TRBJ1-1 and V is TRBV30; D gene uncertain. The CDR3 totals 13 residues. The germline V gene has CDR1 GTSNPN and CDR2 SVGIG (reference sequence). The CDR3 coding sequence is TGTGCCTGGAGTGTACTCGGGAGGACTGAGGCTTTCTTT. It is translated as CAWSVLGRTEAFF. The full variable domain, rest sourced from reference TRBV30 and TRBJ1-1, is SQTIHQWPATLVQPVGSPLSLECTVEGTSNPNLYWYRQAAGRGLQLLFYSVGIGQISSEVPQNLSASRPQDRQFILSSKKLLLSDSGFYLCAWSVLGRTEAFFGQGTRLTVV.

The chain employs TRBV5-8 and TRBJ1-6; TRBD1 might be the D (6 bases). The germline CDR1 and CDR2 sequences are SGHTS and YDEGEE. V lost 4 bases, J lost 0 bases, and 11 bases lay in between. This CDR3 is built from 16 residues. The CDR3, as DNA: TGTGCCAGCAGCGCAGGACAGAGCTCCTATAATTCACCCCTCCACTTT. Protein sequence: CASSAGQSSYNSPLHF.

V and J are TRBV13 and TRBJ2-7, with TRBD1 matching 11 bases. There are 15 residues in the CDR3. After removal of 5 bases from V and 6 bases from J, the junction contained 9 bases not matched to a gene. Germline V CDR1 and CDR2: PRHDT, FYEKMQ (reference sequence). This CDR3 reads CASSPKDRGRLEQYF. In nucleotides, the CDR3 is TGTGCCAGCAGCCCAAAGGACAGGGGGCGCCTCGAGCAGTACTTC.

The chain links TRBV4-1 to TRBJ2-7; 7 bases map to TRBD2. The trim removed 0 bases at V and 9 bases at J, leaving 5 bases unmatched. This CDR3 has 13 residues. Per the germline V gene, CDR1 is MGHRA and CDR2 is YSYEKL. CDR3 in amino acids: CASSQENQRGQYF. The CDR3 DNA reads TGCGCCAGCAGCCAAGAAAACCAGCGGGGGCAGTACTTC.

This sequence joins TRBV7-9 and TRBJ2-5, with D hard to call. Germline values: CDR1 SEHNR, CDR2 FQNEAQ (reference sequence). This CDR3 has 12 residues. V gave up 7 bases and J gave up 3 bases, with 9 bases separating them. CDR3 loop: CASNRTKETQYF. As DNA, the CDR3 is TGTGCCAGCAATCGCACTAAAGAGACCCAGTACTTC.

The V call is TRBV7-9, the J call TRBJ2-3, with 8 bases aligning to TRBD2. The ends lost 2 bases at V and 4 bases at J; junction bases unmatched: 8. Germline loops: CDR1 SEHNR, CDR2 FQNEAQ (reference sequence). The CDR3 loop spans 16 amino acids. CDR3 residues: CASSLIAGGVADTQYF. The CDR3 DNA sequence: TGTGCCAGCAGCTTAATTGCGGGGGGCGTAGCAGATACGCAGTATTTT. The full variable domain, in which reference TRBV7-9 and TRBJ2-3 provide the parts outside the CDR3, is DTGVSQNPRHKITKRGQNVTFRCDPISEHNRLYWYRQTLGQGPEFLTYFQNEAQLEKSRLLSDRFSAERPKGSFSTLEIQRTEQGDSAMYLCASSLIAGGVADTQYFGPGTRLTVL.

CDR3 bases: TGTGCCAGTAGTATGAGTCCAGGGGGCACTGAAGCTTTCTTT. The encoded protein is CASSMSPGGTEAFF. The rearrangement joins TRBV19 to TRBJ1-1; the match to TRBD1 covers 7 bases. Trimming cost V 3 bases and J 4 bases; bases outside gene matches: 5. CDR1 is LNHDA and CDR2 is SQIVND in the germline V gene (reference sequence). CDR3 length: 14 residues.

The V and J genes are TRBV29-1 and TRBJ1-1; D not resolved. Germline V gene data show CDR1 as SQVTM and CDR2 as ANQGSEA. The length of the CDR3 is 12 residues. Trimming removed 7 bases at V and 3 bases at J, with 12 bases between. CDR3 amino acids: CSARVGDTEAFF. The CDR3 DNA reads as TGCAGCGCCCGGGTAGGCGACACTGAAGCTTTCTTT.

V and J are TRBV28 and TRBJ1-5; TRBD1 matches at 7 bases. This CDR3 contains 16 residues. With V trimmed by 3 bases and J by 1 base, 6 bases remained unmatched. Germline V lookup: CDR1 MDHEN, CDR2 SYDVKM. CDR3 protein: CASSFTGTVSNQPQHF. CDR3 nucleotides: TGTGCCAGCAGTTTTACCGGGACAGTGAGCAATCAGCCCCAGCATTTT.

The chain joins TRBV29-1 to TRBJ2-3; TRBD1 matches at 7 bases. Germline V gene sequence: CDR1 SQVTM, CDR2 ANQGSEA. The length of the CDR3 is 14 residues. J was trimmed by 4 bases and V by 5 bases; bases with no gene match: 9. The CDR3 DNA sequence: TGCAGCGTTTGGGACAGTCTCCGTGCAGATACGCAGTATTTT. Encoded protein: CSVWDSLRADTQYF.

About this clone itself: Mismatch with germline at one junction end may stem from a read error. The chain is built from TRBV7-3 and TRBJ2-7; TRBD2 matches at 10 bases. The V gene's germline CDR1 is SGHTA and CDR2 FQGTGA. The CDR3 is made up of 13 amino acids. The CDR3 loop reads CASTLAGGYEQYF. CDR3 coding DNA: TGTGCCAGCACCTTAGCGGGAGGCTACGAGCAGTACTTC.

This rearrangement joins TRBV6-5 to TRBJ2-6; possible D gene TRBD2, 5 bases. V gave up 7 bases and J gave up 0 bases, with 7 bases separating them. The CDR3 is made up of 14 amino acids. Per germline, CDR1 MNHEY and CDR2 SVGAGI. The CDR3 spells CASMGSSGANVLTF. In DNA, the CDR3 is TGTGCCAGCATGGGGAGCTCTGGGGCCAACGTCCTGACTTTC.

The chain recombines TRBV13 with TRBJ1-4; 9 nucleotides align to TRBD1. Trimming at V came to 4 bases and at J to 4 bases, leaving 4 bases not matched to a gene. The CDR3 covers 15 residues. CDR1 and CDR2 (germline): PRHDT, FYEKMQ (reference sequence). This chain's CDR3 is CASSSRTGVNEKLFF. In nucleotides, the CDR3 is TGTGCCAGCAGCTCCAGGACAGGGGTTAATGAAAAACTGTTTTTT. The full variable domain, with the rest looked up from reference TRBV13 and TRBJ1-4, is AAGVIQSPRHLIKEKRETATLKCYPIPRHDTVYWYQQGPGQDPQFLISFYEKMQSDKGSIPDRFSAQQFSDYHSELNMSSLELGDSALYFCASSSRTGVNEKLFFGSGTQLSVL.

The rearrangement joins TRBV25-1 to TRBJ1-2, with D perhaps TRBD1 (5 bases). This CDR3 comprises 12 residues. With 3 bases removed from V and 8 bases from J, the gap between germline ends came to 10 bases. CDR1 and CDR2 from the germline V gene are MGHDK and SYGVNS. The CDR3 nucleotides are TGTGCCAGCAGTGACAGGGTTCGGGGCTACACCTTC. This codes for CASSDRVRGYTF.

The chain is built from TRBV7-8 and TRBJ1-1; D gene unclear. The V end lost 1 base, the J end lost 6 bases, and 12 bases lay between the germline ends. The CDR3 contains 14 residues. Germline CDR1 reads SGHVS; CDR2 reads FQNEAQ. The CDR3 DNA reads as TGTGCCAGCAGCTTAGGTAACCGGGGTGCTGAAGCTTTCTTT. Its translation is CASSLGNRGAEAFF.

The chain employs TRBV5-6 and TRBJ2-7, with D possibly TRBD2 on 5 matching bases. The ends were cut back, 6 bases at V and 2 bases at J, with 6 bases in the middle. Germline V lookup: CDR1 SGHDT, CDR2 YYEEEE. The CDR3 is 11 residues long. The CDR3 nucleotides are TGTGCCAGCAACGGGGCCTACGAGCAGTACTTC. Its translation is CASNGAYEQYF.

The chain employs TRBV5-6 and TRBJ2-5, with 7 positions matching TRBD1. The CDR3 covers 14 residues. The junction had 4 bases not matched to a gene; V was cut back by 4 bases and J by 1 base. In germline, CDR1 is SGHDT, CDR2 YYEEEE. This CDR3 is CASSVGTVQETQYF. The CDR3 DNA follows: TGTGCCAGCAGCGTCGGGACAGTCCAAGAGACCCAGTACTTC.

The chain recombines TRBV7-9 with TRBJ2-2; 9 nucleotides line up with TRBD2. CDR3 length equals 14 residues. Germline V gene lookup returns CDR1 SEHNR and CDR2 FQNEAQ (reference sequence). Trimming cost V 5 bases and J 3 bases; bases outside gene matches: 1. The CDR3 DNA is TGTGCCAGCAGCCGGACTAGCGACACCGGGGAGCTGTTTTTT. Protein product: CASSRTSDTGELFF. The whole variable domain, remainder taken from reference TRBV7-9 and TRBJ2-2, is DTGVSQNPRHKITKRGQNVTFRCDPISEHNRLYWYRQTLGQGPEFLTYFQNEAQLEKSRLLSDRFSAERPKGSFSTLEIQRTEQGDSAMYLCASSRTSDTGELFFGEGSRLTVL.

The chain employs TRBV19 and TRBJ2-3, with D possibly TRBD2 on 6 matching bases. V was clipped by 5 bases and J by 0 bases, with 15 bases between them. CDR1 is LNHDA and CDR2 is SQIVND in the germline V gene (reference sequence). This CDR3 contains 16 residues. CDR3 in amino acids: CASSPLPGTSTDTQYF. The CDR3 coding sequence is TGTGCCAGTAGTCCTCTACCCGGGACTAGCACAGATACGCAGTATTTT.

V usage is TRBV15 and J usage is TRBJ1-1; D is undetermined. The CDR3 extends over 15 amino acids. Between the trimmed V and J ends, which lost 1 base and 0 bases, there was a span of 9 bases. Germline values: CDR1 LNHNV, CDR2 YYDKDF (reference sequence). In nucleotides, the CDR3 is TGTGCCACCAGCAGAGGGCGCAGGCTGAACACTGAAGCTTTCTTT. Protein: CATSRGRRLNTEAFF.